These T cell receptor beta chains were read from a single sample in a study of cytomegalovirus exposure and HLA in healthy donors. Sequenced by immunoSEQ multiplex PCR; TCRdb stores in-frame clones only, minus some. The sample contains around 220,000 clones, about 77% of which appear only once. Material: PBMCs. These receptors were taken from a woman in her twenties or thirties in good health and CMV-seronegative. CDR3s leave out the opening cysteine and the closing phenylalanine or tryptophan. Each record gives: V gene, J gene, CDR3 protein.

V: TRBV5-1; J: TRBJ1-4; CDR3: ASSPGPNEKLF
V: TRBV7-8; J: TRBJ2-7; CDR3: ASSLLGGKGVSEQY
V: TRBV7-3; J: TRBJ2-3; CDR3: ASSLAASTDTQY
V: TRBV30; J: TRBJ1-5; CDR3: AWRGQANQPQH
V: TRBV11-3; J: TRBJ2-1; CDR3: ASSLDGTTTYNEQF
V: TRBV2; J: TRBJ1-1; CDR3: ASSAPGSGSTEAF
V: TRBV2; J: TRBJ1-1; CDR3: ASSYPGQGETEAF
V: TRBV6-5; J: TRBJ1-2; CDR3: ASSYAQGSVYGYT
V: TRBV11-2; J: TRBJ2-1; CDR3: ASSLLSGARNEQF
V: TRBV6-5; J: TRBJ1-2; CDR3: ATTGWGSNYGYT
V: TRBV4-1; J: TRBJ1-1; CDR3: ASSHLGLSTEAF
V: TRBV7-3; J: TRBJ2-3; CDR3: ASSFGGATDTQY
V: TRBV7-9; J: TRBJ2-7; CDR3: ASSLLQGYEQY
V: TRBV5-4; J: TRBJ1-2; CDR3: ASSSQGAPGYT
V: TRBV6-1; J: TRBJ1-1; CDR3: ASTVQGNTEAF
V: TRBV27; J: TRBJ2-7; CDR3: ASSLGSRYEQY
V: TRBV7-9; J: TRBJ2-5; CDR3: ASSHETQY
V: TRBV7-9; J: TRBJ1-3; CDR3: ASSLRTGLSGNTIY
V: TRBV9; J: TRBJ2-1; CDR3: ASSVGGGTEQF
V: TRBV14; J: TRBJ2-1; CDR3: ASSQDPGSEYNEQF
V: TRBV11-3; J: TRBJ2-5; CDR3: ASSLSEGGEETQY
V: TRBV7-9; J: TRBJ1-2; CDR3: ASSPPAGFGYGYT
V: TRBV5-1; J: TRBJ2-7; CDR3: ASSGQVGAISYEQY
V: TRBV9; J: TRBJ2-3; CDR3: ASSVMGNREDTQY
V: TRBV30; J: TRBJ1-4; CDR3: AWSVRDNEKLF
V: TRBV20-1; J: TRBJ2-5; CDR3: SARDQKTQY
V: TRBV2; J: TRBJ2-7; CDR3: ASSEFYSGPSYEQY
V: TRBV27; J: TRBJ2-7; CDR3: ASSHLRQGIREQY
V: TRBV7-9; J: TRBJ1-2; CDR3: ASSLVGQGAGYT
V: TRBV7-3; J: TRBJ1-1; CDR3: ASSLMSEAEAF
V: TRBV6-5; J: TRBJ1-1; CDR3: ASTVQGNTEAF
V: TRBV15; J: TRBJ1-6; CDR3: ATSRDRGYSPLH
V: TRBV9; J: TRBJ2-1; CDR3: ASSVAGLAGRHEQF
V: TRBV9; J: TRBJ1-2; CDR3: ASSVSFAANYGYT
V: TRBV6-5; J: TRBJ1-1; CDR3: ASSGYRASAF
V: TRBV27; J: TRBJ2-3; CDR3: ASTGTTMSTQY
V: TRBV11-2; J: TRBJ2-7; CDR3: ASSFPTGRSYEQY
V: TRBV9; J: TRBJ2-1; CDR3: ASTATSGSISYNEQF
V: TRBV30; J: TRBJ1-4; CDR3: AWNQGIGEKLF
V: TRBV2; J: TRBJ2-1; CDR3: ASSEGGSYYNEQF